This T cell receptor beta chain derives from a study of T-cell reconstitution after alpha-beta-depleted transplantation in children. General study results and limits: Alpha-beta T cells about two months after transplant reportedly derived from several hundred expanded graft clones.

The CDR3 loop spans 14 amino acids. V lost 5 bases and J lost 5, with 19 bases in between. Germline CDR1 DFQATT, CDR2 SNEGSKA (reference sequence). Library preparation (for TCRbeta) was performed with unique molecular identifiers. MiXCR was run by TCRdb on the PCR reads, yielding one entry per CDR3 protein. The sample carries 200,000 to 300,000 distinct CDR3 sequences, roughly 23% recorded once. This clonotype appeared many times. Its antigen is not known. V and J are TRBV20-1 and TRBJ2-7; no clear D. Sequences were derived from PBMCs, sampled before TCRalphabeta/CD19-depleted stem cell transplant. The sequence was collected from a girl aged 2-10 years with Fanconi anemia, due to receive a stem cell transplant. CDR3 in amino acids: CSAGRMIVIDEQYF. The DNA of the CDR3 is TGCAGTGCTGGCCGAATGATCGTGATCGACGAGCAGTACTTC.